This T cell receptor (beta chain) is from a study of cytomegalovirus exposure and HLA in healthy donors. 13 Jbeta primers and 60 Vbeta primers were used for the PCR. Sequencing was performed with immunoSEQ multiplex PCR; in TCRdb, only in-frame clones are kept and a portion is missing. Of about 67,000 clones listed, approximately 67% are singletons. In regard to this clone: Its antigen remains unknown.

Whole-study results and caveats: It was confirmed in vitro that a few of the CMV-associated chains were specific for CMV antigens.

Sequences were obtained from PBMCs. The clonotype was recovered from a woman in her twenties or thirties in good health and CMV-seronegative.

CDR3 DNA: TGCGCCAGCAGCCAAGATCTTGACAGGTCAAACACAGATACGCAGTATTTT. Translated: CASSQDLDRSNTDTQYF. The chain carries TRBV4-1 and TRBJ2-3; a weak D match, TRBD1 (6 bases). Germline V lookup: CDR1 MGHRA, CDR2 YSYEKL. The CDR3 is made up of 17 amino acids. V was clipped by 0 bases and J by 2 bases, with 15 bases between them.